Listed below are T cell receptor beta chains from one sample, sequenced in a study of CD4 T cells in relation to SARS-CoV-2 and coronaviruses. Data came from immunoSEQ multiplex PCR; TCRdb stores just in-frame clones and leaves some out. The sample carries 36,000 or so clones, 75% to 85% recorded once. No antigen has been identified for these receptors. Source material: memory CD4+ T cells from PBMCs, cultured in vitro. The receptors were gathered from an adult with COVID-19. The CDR3 runs from the conserved cysteine through the conserved F or W. The order of the fields is J gene, D gene, clone size, V gene, CDR3 DNA, CDR3 protein. The D gene is left open where the match is weak. The size entry is marked missing in some rows and otherwise reads once, few, many or a size class.

TRBJ2-4 | TRBD1 | few | TRBV4-2 | TGTGCCAGCAGCCCTTTGATTGACAGGGGGAACATTCAGTACTTC | CASSPLIDRGNIQYF
TRBJ2-7 | . | . | TRBV28 | TGTGCCAGCAGTTTAGTACCGGGACTTAGCTCCTACGAGCAGTACTTC | CASSLVPGLSSYEQYF
TRBJ2-7 | TRBD2 | . | TRBV28 | TGTGCCAGCAGTTCTTATAGCGGGGGCCCCTACGAGCAGTACTTC | CASSSYSGGPYEQYF
TRBJ1-4 | . | . | TRBV5-1 | TGCGCCAGCAGCTTGGACACATATAATGAAAAACTGTTTTTT | CASSLDTYNEKLFF
TRBJ2-7 | . | few | TRBV2 | TGTGCCAGCAGCCGGGACGGCTACGAGCAGTACTTC | CASSRDGYEQYF
TRBJ1-5 | . | . | TRBV2 | TGTGCCAGCAGTAGTCAGGGGCTTCAGCCCCAGCATTTT | CASSSQGLQPQHF
TRBJ2-5 | . | . | TRBV7-2 | TGTGCCAGCAGCTTAGGTTCGTTCCAAGAGACCCAGTACTTC | CASSLGSFQETQYF
TRBJ2-2 | TRBD2 | . | TRBV3-1/TRBV3-2 | TGTGCCAGCAGCCTCTGGACTAGCGGGAGCACCGGGGAGCTGTTTTTT | CASSLWTSGSTGELFF
TRBJ1-6 | TRBD1 | . | TRBV7-8 | TGTGCCAGCCAAGCAGGGGGCAGCTCCTATAATTCACCCCTCCACTTT | CASQAGGSSYNSPLHF
TRBJ2-7 | TRBD1 | . | TRBV7-2 | TGTGCCAGCAGCTCATCAGGGACAGGCTACGAGCAGTACTTC | CASSSSGTGYEQYF
TRBJ2-7 | . | once | TRBV19 | TGTGCCAGTAGGAAGGGCCCAGGCGGTGAGCAGTACTTC | CASRKGPGGEQYF
TRBJ2-3 | TRBD2 | . | TRBV6-6 | TGTGCCAGTCTAGCGGGAGAGACAGATACGCAGTATTTT | CASLAGETDTQYF
TRBJ1-1 | . | . | TRBV3-1/TRBV3-2 | TGTGCCAGCAGCCAAACGGATCGGAACACTGAAGCTTTCTTT | CASSQTDRNTEAFF
TRBJ2-1 | TRBD2 | . | TRBV30 | TGTGCCTGGAGTGTACCGGCTAGCGGGAGTAATGAGCAGTTCTTC | CAWSVPASGSNEQFF
TRBJ2-5 | TRBD1 | . | TRBV5-1 | TGCGCCAGCAGCTACAGGGGGCAAAAAGAGACCCAGTACTTC | CASSYRGQKETQYF
TRBJ2-2 | TRBD1 | . | TRBV7-9 | TGTGCCAACGACAGGGACACTAACACCGGGGAGCTGTTTTTT | CANDRDTNTGELFF
TRBJ2-6 | . | . | TRBV14 | TGTGCCAGCAGCCAAGTCCCAGGGGCCAACGTCCTGACTTTC | CASSQVPGANVLTF
TRBJ1-1 | TRBD1 | . | TRBV2 | TGTGCCAGCAGAGACAGGGGGGGCGGCACTGAAGCTTTCTTT | CASRDRGGGTEAFF
TRBJ2-7 | . | . | TRBV6-1 | TGTGCCAGCAGCCTCGGGATCGTCTACGAGCAGTACTTC | CASSLGIVYEQYF
TRBJ1-6 | . | . | TRBV7-2 | TGTGCCAGCAGCTTAGCGGGGGCCGAGAATTCACCCCTCCACTTT | CASSLAGAENSPLHF